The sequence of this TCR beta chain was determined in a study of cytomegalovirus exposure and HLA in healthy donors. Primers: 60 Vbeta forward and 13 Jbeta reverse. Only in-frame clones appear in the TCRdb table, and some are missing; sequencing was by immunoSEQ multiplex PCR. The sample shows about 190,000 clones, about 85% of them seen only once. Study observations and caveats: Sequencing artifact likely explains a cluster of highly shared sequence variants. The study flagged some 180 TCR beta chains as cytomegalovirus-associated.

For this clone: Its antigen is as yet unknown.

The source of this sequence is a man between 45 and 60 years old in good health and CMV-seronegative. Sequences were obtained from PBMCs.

The CDR3 here is CSVEDLGGEYGYTF. CDR3 in DNA: TGCAGCGTTGAAGATCTTGGAGGGGAATATGGCTACACCTTC. The chain carries TRBV29-1 and TRBJ1-2, with D possibly matching TRBD1 (5 bases). V dropped 0 bases and J dropped 5 bases, with 13 bases sitting between them. CDR3 length equals 14 residues. Per germline, CDR1 SQVTM and CDR2 ANQGSEA.